The present entry profiles one TCR beta chain with its context. Sequencing was performed with immunoSEQ multiplex PCR; in TCRdb, only in-frame clones are kept and a portion is missing. The data hold some 300,000 clones, with 70% to 90% observed a single time. This sample stems from a study of blood T cell repertoires in COVID-19. This TCR was recovered from a woman in her sixties or seventies in a cohort exposed to, infected with or recovered from COVID-19 (not recorded which). The sample comprised PBMCs or T cells enriched from blood (not recorded which).

In DNA, the CDR3 is TGTGCCAGCAGCCGGGGGACTAGTGGTGGCGAGCAGTACTTC. Residues: CASSRGTSGGEQYF. V gene TRBV5-4 combines with J gene TRBJ2-7, with 8 bases aligning to TRBD2. The CDR3 loop spans 14 amino acids. V gave up 4 bases and J gave up 6 bases; unmatched junction bases: 9. The germline V gene has CDR1 SGHNT and CDR2 YYREEE (reference sequence).